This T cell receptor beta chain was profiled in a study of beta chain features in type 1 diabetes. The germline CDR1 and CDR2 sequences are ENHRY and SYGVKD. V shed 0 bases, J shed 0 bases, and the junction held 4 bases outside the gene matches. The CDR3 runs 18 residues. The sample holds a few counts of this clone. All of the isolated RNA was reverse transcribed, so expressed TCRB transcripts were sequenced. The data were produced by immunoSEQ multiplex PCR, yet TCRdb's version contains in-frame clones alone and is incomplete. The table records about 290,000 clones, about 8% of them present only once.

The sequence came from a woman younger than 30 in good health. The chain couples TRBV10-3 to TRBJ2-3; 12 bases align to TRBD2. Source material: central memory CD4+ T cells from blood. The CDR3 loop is CAISESIGLAGSTDTQYF. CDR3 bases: TGTGCCATCAGTGAGTCTATCGGACTAGCGGGGAGCACAGATACGCAGTATTTT.